This T cell receptor beta chain was documented in a study of early T cells in non-severe SARS-CoV-2 infection. Study context: Chains stayed unpaired after sequencing of bulk RNA from unsorted whole blood.

Study outcomes and limitations: Sequences matched to VDJdb favored anti-spike CD8 responses, while private and CD4 specificities were missed.

The CDR3 is 11 residues long. The germline V and J ends were trimmed by 4 bases and 5 bases, with 5 bases remaining between them. Germline CDR1 and CDR2: MNHNS and SASEGT. Researchers tagged individual cDNA molecules with unique molecular identifiers. TCRdb independently ran MiXCR on the 5' RACE reads; one entry per CDR3 protein. Of 45,000 or so distinct CDR3 sequences in the sample, more than 6.5% are singletons; the top ten hold 6.5% to 9.5%. About this clonotype itself: Antigen: not known.

This sequence was found in an adult who was a healthcare worker with PCR-confirmed SARS-CoV-2 infection or an uninfected control (not recorded which). Sequencing was carried out using whole blood. The rearrangement joins TRBV6-1 to TRBJ2-5, with D unresolved. CDR3 residues: CASSASETQYF. DNA of the CDR3: TGTGCCAGCAGTGCCTCGGAGACCCAGTACTTC.